What follows describes a single TCR beta chain. This clone's antigen is unknown. The record has no base qualities; no much larger clone is one base away. Trimming removed 0 bases from V and 3 bases from J, leaving 15 bases between the germline ends. The cysteine opens and the phenylalanine closes a CDR3 of 16 amino acids. The entry retains the CDR3 DNA only, 48 bases that are in frame from base 1. Per the germline V gene, SGHTA is the CDR1 and FQGNSA is the CDR2. The immunoSEQ Assay, a bias-controlled multiplex PCR, was used to amplify TCRbeta CDR3 regions from genomic DNA. Processing in the source paper ran as follows. The number of nucleated cells in each sample was estimated by amplification of reference gene primers within the assay. To quantify the absolute abundance of each unique TCRbeta CDR3 rearrangement, sequence reads were collapsed and filtered. For each sample, productive Simpson clonality was calculated by taking the square root of Simpson's diversity index across productive rearrangements. This immuneACCESS table, as held by TCRdb, lists in-frame sequences with V and J called but not all clones. Of the missing ones, under half trace to an unresolved V gene in checked studies; the others have no known cause. V, J and clone size reflect that table, while D and trimming were determined from the DNA. Counted in this sample were 250,000 to 350,000 clones; 70% to 85% of them appeared once. The ten top clones hold 0.87% of the sample.

The sample originates from a study of blood T cell repertoires in COVID-19 (dated by TCRdb to the early 2020s). As for the study more broadly: The collaborator samples originated in the United States, Italy and Spain and spanned the acute and convalescent phases of COVID-19. The material from the prospective study consisted of cDNA or gDNA derived from T cells, B-cell-depleted T cells, or PBMCs. Subjects who had been exposed to COVID-19, were actively infected with it, or had recovered from it provided the deeply sampled blood TCRbeta repertoires that made up the dataset. The repertoires were released in a freely available public database intended as a resource for research on the immune response to SARS-CoV-2. Samples were obtained from the ongoing ImmuneRACE study (first 160 participants) and from 1,000 to 1,500 subjects provided by 6 global collaborators. A de-identified subject ID, COVID-19 status, age in years and sex were almost always included in the sample metadata. Where available, HLA class I and class II types were taken from metadata supplied by the sample provider and were not determined by assay-based typing. Study-wide findings and limitations: The quantity of clinical and demographic metadata differed by source and by participant and was supplied without curation.

At one collaborating source in Seattle, patients were enrolled during active infection and were followed longitudinally through the course of disease. Collaborating institutions collected whole blood in K2EDTA tubes following their own protocols. For TCRbeta analysis, collaborator samples were shipped as frozen whole blood, as isolated PBMCs, or as DNA extracted from either sample type. The chain couples TRBV7-2 to TRBJ2-7; matching of 6 bases hints at TRBD1 as the D gene. The sequencing input was peripheral blood. This TCR derives from a human donor with COVID-19, enrolled during active disease. The donor label of this sample is uncertain. The CDR3 corresponds to CASSLALGGPLYEQYF. The DNA sequence is TGTGCCAGCAGCTTAGCGTTAGGGGGTCCCCTCTACGAGCAGTACTTC.